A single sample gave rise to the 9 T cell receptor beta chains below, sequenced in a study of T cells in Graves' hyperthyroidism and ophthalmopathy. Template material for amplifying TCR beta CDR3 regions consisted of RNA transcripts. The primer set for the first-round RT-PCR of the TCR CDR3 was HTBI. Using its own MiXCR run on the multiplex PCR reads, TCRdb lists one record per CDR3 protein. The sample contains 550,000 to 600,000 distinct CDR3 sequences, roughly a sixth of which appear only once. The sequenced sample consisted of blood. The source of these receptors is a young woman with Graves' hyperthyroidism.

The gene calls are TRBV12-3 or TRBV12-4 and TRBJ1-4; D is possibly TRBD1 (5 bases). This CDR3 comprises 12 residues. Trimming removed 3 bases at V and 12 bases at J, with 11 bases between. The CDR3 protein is CASSLGRTELFF. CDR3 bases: TGTGCCAGCAGTTTGGGGCGAACGGAACTGTTTTTT.

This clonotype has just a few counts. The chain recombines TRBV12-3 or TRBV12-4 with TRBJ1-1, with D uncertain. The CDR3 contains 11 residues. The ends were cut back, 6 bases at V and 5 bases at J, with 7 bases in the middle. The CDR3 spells CASSRSTEAFF. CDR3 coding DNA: TGTGCCAGCAGCCGGTCTACTGAAGCTTTCTTT.

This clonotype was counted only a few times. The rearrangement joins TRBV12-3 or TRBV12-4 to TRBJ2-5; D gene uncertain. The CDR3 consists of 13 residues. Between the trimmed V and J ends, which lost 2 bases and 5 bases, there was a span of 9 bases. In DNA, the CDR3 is TGTGCCAGCAGTTTAAACTCACGGGAGACCCAGTACTTC. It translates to CASSLNSRETQYF.

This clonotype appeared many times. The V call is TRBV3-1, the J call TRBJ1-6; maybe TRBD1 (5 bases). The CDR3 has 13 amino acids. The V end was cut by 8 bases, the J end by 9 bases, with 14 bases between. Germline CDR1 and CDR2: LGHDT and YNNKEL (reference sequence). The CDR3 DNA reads TGTGCCAGCGGGGCAGGCCTTCTTTCACCCCTCCACTTT. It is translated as CASGAGLLSPLHF.

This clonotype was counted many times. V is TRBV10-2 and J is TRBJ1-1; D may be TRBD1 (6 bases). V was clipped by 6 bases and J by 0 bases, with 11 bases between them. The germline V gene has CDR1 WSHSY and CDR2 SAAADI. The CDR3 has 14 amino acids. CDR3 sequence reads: CASRQGGLNTEAFF. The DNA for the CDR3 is TGCGCCAGCAGACAGGGAGGCCTGAACACTGAAGCTTTCTTT.

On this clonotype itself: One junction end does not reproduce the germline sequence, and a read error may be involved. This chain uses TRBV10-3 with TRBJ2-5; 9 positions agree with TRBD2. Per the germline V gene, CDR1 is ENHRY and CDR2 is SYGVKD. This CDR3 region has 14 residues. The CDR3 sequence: CAISEAIIAGAQDF. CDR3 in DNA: TGTGCCATCAGTGAGGCTATAATAGCGGGGGCCCAGGACTTC.

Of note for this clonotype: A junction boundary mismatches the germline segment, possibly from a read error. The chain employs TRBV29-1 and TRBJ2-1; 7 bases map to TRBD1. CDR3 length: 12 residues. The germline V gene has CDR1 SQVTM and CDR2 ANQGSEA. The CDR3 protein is CGVDDTGVEQFF. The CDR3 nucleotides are TGCGGCGTTGATGATACAGGGGTAGAGCAGTTCTTC.

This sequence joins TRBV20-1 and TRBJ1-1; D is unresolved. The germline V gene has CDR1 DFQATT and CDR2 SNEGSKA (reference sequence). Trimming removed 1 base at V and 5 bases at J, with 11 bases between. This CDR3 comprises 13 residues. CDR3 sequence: CSARVPTLTEAFF. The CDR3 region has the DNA TGCAGTGCTAGAGTCCCGACACTGACTGAAGCTTTCTTT.

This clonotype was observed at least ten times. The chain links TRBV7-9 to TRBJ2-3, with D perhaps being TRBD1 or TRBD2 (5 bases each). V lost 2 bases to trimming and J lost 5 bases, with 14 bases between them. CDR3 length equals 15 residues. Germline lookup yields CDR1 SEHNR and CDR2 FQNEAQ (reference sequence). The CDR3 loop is CASSLRTGPIDTQYF. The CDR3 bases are TGTGCCAGCAGCTTAAGGACGGGACCTATAGATACGCAGTATTTT.